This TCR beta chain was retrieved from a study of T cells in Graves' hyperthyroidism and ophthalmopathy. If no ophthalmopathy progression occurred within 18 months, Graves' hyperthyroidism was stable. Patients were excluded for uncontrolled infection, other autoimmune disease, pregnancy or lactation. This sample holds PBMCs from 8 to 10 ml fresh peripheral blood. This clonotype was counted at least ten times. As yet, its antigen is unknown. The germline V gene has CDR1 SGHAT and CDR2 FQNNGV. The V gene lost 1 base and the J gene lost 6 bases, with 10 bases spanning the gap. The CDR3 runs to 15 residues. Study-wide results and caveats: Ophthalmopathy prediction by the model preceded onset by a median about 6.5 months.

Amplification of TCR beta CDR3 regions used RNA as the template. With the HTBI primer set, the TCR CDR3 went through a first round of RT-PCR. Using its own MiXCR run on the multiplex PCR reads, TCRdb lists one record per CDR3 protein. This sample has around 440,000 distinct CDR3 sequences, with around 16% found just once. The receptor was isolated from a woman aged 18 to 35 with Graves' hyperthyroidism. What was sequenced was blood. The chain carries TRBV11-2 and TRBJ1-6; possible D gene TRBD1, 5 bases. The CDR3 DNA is TGTGCCAGCAGCTTAGTCTGGGGGTTTAATTCACCCCTCCACTTT. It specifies CASSLVWGFNSPLHF.